These 5 T cell receptor beta chains originate from one sample sequenced in a study of blood T cell repertoires in COVID-19. Data came from immunoSEQ multiplex PCR; TCRdb stores just in-frame clones and leaves some out. The table records about 160,000 clones, less than 85% of them present only once. The sequenced sample was peripheral blood. These receptors came from a woman over 75 with active or convalescent COVID-19.

The chain uses TRBV18 and TRBJ1-6; TRBD1 is a possible D gene (6 bases). Germline values: CDR1 KGHSH, CDR2 LQKENI. The V gene lost 6 bases and the J gene lost 10 bases, with 16 bases spanning the gap. This CDR3 spans 14 amino acids. CDR3 amino acids: CASSLSGADSPLHF. CDR3 bases: TGTGCCAGCTCCCTGTCAGGGGCGGACTCACCCCTCCACTTT.

The chain recombines TRBV20-1 with TRBJ1-1; D ambiguous. Between the trimmed V and J ends, which lost 3 bases and 9 bases, there was a span of 14 bases. The CDR3 extends over 12 amino acids. The germline V gene has CDR1 DFQATT and CDR2 SNEGSKA (reference sequence). CDR3 nucleotides: TGCAGTGCTAGTGTCCGGGAGCTGAAAGCTTTCTTT. Translating it yields CSASVRELKAFF.

The chain combines TRBV29-1 with TRBJ1-2; TRBD1 matches 8 bases. The CDR3 spans 13 residues. CDR1 and CDR2 from the germline V gene are SQVTM and ANQGSEA. V dropped 6 bases and J dropped 0; count of bases not matched to a gene: 3. CDR3 protein: CSVEQGANYGYTF. CDR3 nucleotides: TGCAGCGTCGAACAGGGGGCTAACTATGGCTACACCTTC.

This clone was counted between two and nine times. V gene TRBV28 combines with J gene TRBJ1-3, with D possibly TRBD1 on 6 matching bases. The V gene's germline CDR1 is MDHEN and CDR2 SYDVKM. Trimming removed 5 bases from V and 0 bases from J, with 14 bases in between. The CDR3 has 16 amino acids. CDR3 sequence reads: CASSPSTGSSGNTIYF. CDR3 nucleotide sequence: TGTGCCAGCAGTCCTTCCACAGGGAGCTCTGGAAACACCATATATTTT.

This chain joins TRBV6-6 and TRBJ2-2; 9 positions agree with TRBD1. V shed 2 bases, J shed 5 bases, and the junction held 6 bases outside the gene matches. The CDR3 is 16 residues long. Germline lookup yields CDR1 MNHNY and CDR2 SVGAGI (reference sequence). In nucleotides, the CDR3 is TGTGCCAGCAGTTACCCACGGACAGGGGATACCGGGGAGCTGTTTTTT. It translates to CASSYPRTGDTGELFF.